The 10 T cell receptor beta chains below all came from one sample that was sequenced in a study of low-dose radiotherapy and immunotherapy resistance in tumors. The time point is: after trial treatment. Specified treatment: LDRT plus nivolumab, ipilimumab, low-dose cyclophosphamide and aspirin (RACIN trial). Gene-specific TRAV and TRBV primers were used for first-strand cDNA, covering alpha and beta chains. With a V-primer adapter and a constant-region primer, TCRs were amplified for around 21 PCR cycles. TCRdb itself ran the reads through MiXCR, one entry per CDR3 protein. The sample carries about 35,000 distinct CDR3 sequences, about a fifth recorded once. The source material was PBMCs, sampled after low-dose radiotherapy plus immunotherapy. These receptors were collected from a female donor with ovarian cancer.

A word on this clonotype: It is likely a read error: a sequence one base away is far more abundant. The chain links TRBV2 to TRBJ2-7; D is perhaps TRBD1 (9 bases). Trimming stripped 7 bases from V and 7 bases from J, with 20 bases between. The CDR3 extends over 14 amino acids. Germline V gene sequence: CDR1 SNHLY, CDR2 FYNNEI. The CDR3 region has the DNA TGTGCCAGCACGGGAGGGACAGGGAGGTATGAGCAGTACTTC. This translates into CASTGGTGRYEQYF.

This clonotype was detected a few times. A far bigger clonotype differs at one base, so this is likely a read error. The chain combines TRBV6-5 with TRBJ2-7, with 7 bases that match TRBD1. The trim removed 6 bases at V and 7 bases at J, leaving 18 bases unmatched. This CDR3 spans 16 amino acids. Germline V gene data show CDR1 as MNHEY and CDR2 as SVGAGI. The CDR3 reads CASSRTGVSSYNEQYF. The CDR3 region has the DNA TGTGCCAGCAGCCGAACAGGGGTCAGCTCCTACAATGAGCAGTACTTC.

The table lists this clonotype with many counts. The rearrangement joins TRBV29-1 to TRBJ1-2; D is uncertain. V was shortened by 3 bases and J by 7 bases, with 21 bases between the two germline ends. The CDR3 runs to 15 residues. CDR1 is SQVTM and CDR2 is ANQGSEA in the germline V gene. The CDR3 sequence is CSVDSSRPSLGGYTF. DNA of the CDR3: TGCAGCGTTGACTCGAGCCGGCCGAGTTTAGGTGGCTACACCTTC.

This clonotype was detected many times. This chain links TRBV4-1 with TRBJ2-7, with 8 bases aligning to TRBD1. Per the germline V gene, CDR1 is MGHRA and CDR2 is YSYEKL. Losses at the gene ends were 1 base for V and 3 bases for J; bases not matched to a gene: 5. The CDR3 spans 15 residues. CDR3 region: CASSQGPGTGYEQYF. CDR3 DNA sequence: TGCGCCAGCAGCCAAGGTCCCGGGACAGGCTACGAGCAGTACTTC.

This clonotype was detected ten times or more. The chain recombines TRBV27 with TRBJ2-7, with 8 bases matching TRBD1. Trimming took 6 bases from V and 2 from J; bases not matched to a gene: 6. The CDR3 is 14 amino acids. The germline CDR1 and CDR2 sequences are MNHEY and SMNVEV (reference sequence). This CDR3 is CASSRSQGAYEQYF. The CDR3 nucleotides are TGTGCCAGCAGCCGATCACAGGGGGCCTACGAGCAGTACTTC.

This clonotype has ten or more counts. The rearrangement links TRBV18 to TRBJ1-1; D is uncertain. The CDR3 has 13 residues. Deletions cut 2 bases from V and 3 bases from J, with 7 bases between. Germline CDR1 KGHSH, CDR2 LQKENI. The chain's CDR3 is CASSPMGYTEAFF. The CDR3 DNA reads TGTGCCAGCTCACCAATGGGTTACACTGAAGCTTTCTTT.

This clonotype was seen many times. The V call is TRBV29-1, the J call TRBJ2-2; TRBD1 is a possible D gene (8 bases). The ends were cut back, 3 bases at V and 4 bases at J, with 15 bases in the middle. CDR3 length: 15 amino acids. Germline V CDR1 and CDR2: SQVTM, ANQGSEA. The CDR3 reads CSVEVGGTGTGELFF. The DNA of the CDR3 is TGCAGCGTTGAGGTCGGGGGGACAGGCACCGGGGAGCTGTTTTTT.

The sample holds many counts of this clonotype. V is TRBV19 and J is TRBJ1-3, with D uncertain. The CDR3 spans 16 residues. CDR1 and CDR2 (germline): LNHDA, SQIVND (reference sequence). V shed 3 bases and J shed 0 bases, with 12 bases lying between them. The CDR3, as DNA: TGTGCCAGTAGTATGATAGGGCAGAACTCTGGAAACACCATATATTTT. Protein: CASSMIGQNSGNTIYF.

Comment on this clonotype: A read error likely explains this, since a far larger clone differs by one base. The V and J genes are TRBV13 and TRBJ2-7; 7 positions agree with TRBD2. The CDR3 runs to 14 residues. The V gene's germline CDR1 is PRHDT and CDR2 FYEKMQ (reference sequence). In DNA, the CDR3 is TGTGCCAGCAGTTTAGGACTAGGCGGCTTCGAGCAGTACTTC. This translates into CASSLGLGGFEQYF.

This clonotype appeared many times. V is TRBV2 and J is TRBJ1-1; D not certain. The V end lost 4 bases, the J end lost 1 base, and 13 bases lay between the germline ends. This CDR3 contains 15 residues. Germline V gene sequence: CDR1 SNHLY, CDR2 FYNNEI. DNA for the CDR3: TGTGCCAGCAGTGCTGATTCCGGAGGGAACACTGAAGCTTTCTTT. It specifies CASSADSGGNTEAFF.